The 27 T cell receptor beta chains below come from one sample, sequenced in a study of blood T cells in healthy people across ages. Combining a sample-barcoded 5' primer with a J-beta primer mix, a second PCR ran for roughly 7 to 11 cycles. MiXCR was run by TCRdb on the 5' RACE reads, yielding one entry per CDR3 protein. The sample lists 720,000 or so distinct CDR3 sequences, 35% to 50% seen once, with 25% to 30% in the top ten. The specimen sequenced was blood. The receptors were sampled from an older man in good health.

This clonotype was detected a few times. The CDR3 here is CASTPSGVRFTEAFF. The CDR3, as DNA: TGTGCCAGCACCCCCTCGGGGGTTAGGTTCACTGAAGCTTTCTTT. The chain combines TRBV6-2 or TRBV6-3 with TRBJ1-1, with a weak D call TRBD1 (5 bases). The length of the CDR3 is 15 residues. In germline, CDR1 is MNHEY, CDR2 SVGEGT. The V end was cut by 7 bases, the J end by 4 bases, with 19 bases between.

Many counts were recorded for this clonotype. Germline and junction disagree at one end, which may indicate a read error. This chain connects TRBV11-3 to TRBJ2-5, with D hard to call. There are 12 residues in the CDR3. Germline V gene sequence: CDR1 SGHNT, CDR2 YENEEA. The CDR3 protein is CASSFTQETQYF. The CDR3 DNA reads as TGCGCCAGCAGCTTTACACAAGAGACCCAGTACTTC.

This clonotype was found a few times. The chain combines TRBV6-2 or TRBV6-3 with TRBJ2-3; a possible D gene is TRBD2 (5 bases). The CDR3 extends over 16 amino acids. Germline CDR1 MNHEY, CDR2 SVGEGT. Trimming took off 4 bases at V and 0 bases at J, with 14 bases between the two ends. CDR3: CASSSGPSFSTDTQYF. CDR3 in DNA: TGTGCCAGCAGTTCCGGTCCTAGCTTTAGCACAGATACGCAGTATTTT.

The rearrangement joins TRBV28 to TRBJ2-7, with 15 bases lining up with TRBD2. The length of the CDR3 is 16 residues. Germline V gives CDR1 MDHEN, CDR2 SYDVKM. J gave up 4 bases and V 3 bases, and 4 bases lay outside the gene matches. DNA of the CDR3: TGTGCCAGCAGTTTGGGGGGACTAGCGGGAGGATACGAGCAGTACTTC. Protein sequence: CASSLGGLAGGYEQYF.

The chain combines TRBV7-2 with TRBJ2-5; 10 nucleotides match TRBD2. V dropped 0 bases and J dropped 5; count of bases not matched to a gene: 6. CDR1 and CDR2 from the germline V gene are SGHTA and FQGNSA. This CDR3 comprises 16 residues. CDR3 sequence (DNA): TGTGCCAGCAGCTTAGCTAGCGGGGGGATCGTGGAGACCCAGTACTTC. Amino acids: CASSLASGGIVETQYF.

V and J are TRBV7-2 and TRBJ1-5, with D possibly being TRBD1 (5 bases). Germline assignment: CDR1 SGHTA and CDR2 FQGNSA. The CDR3 is made up of 14 amino acids. Trimming took off 1 base at V and 6 bases at J, with 10 bases between the two ends. The CDR3 sequence is CASSLGPGSQPQHF. CDR3 sequence (DNA): TGTGCCAGCAGCTTAGGGCCAGGGAGTCAGCCCCAGCATTTT.

The rearrangement links TRBV14 to TRBJ2-1, with 10 positions matching TRBD1. The V gene's germline CDR1 is SGHDN and CDR2 FVKESK. The junction had 10 bases not matched to a gene; V was cut back by 1 base and J by 7 bases. The length of the CDR3 is 17 residues. The DNA for the CDR3 is TGTGCCAGCAGCCAAGTTTGGGGGACAGGGGAAATGAATGAGCAGTTCTTC. Residues: CASSQVWGTGEMNEQFF.

This clonotype came up a few times. The chain couples TRBV14 to TRBJ1-4, with D maybe TRBD1 (5 bases). V was trimmed by 3 bases and J by 6 bases, leaving 20 bases between them. The CDR3 consists of 17 residues. The germline V gene has CDR1 SGHDN and CDR2 FVKESK. The CDR3 loop reads CASSHPGLSSLDEKLFF. CDR3 DNA: TGTGCCAGCAGCCACCCGGGACTCTCATCCTTAGATGAAAAACTGTTTTTT.

The V and J genes are TRBV24-1 and TRBJ2-1; D gene unclear. The germline gives CDR1 KGHDR, CDR2 SFDVKD. The CDR3 has 13 amino acids. The V end was cut by 0 bases, the J end by 10 bases, with 9 bases between. The CDR3 region is CATSDLGVAEQFF. CDR3 in DNA: TGTGCCACCAGTGATTTGGGAGTAGCCGAGCAGTTCTTC.

This clonotype was observed a handful of times. CDR3 amino acids: CASSQLPQGVTGELFF. The CDR3 nucleotides read TGCGCCAGCAGCCAATTGCCCCAGGGGGTCACCGGGGAGCTGTTTTTT. The chain employs TRBV4-1 and TRBJ2-2; 7 bases are a match to TRBD1. This CDR3 comprises 16 residues. The germline gives CDR1 MGHRA, CDR2 YSYEKL. V shed 2 bases and J 4 bases; nucleotides not matched to a gene: 7.

A few counts support this clonotype. This rearrangement joins TRBV6-6 to TRBJ2-7, with D tentatively TRBD2 (5 bases). V shed 0 bases and J shed 3 bases, with 12 bases lying between them. Germline CDR1 MNHNY, CDR2 SVGAGI (reference sequence). This CDR3 comprises 15 residues. As DNA, the CDR3 is TGTGCCAGCAGTTACTCTGGGAGTTTCGACTACGAGCAGTACTTC. The encoded protein is CASSYSGSFDYEQYF.

The chain is built from TRBV7-9 and TRBJ1-2; D not resolved. There are 10 residues in the CDR3. The V end was cut by 4 bases, the J end by 7 bases, with 4 bases between. Germline lookup yields CDR1 SEHNR and CDR2 FQNEAQ (reference sequence). The CDR3 reads CASSSAGYTF. The CDR3 nucleotides read TGTGCCAGCAGCTCCGCTGGCTACACCTTC.

The chain has TRBV20-1 and TRBJ1-2; D is unresolved. Trimming took off 3 bases at V and 5 bases at J, with 7 bases between the two ends. The CDR3 spans 11 residues. From germline, CDR1 is DFQATT and CDR2 SNEGSKA (reference sequence). CDR3 amino acids: CSASAGYGYTF. CDR3 sequence (DNA): TGCAGTGCTAGTGCGGGGTATGGCTACACCTTC.

Notes on this clonotype: A much larger clone lies a single base off, so this may be a read error. The chain carries TRBV4-3 and TRBJ2-3; D is uncertain. The CDR3 totals 16 residues. Germline CDR1 and CDR2: LGHNA and YSLEER. V gave up 1 base and J gave up 4 bases, with 15 bases separating them. CDR3 protein: CASSQGLTRSPDTQYF. CDR3 in DNA: TGCGCCAGCAGCCAAGGCCTAACGAGATCCCCAGATACGCAGTATTTT.

The J gene is TRBJ2-7, the V gene TRBV6-2 or TRBV6-3; the match to TRBD1 covers 10 bases. Germline V CDR1 and CDR2: MNHEY, SVGEGT. The CDR3 loop spans 16 amino acids. Trimming at V came to 5 bases and at J to 4 bases, leaving 11 bases not matched to a gene. CDR3 residues: CASSTPGQGRSYEQYF. The CDR3 DNA reads as TGTGCCAGCAGTACCCCGGGACAGGGGAGGTCTTACGAGCAGTACTTC.

In this sample, this clonotype turned up many times. This sequence joins TRBV4-2 and TRBJ2-5, with D hard to call. The CDR3 sequence is 14 residues long. Germline V gene lookup returns CDR1 LGHNA and CDR2 YNFKEQ. V gave up 0 bases and J gave up 4 bases, with 9 bases separating them. CDR3 bases: TGTGCCAGCAGCCAAGATCAAACCCCAGAGACCCAGTACTTC. Translation gives CASSQDQTPETQYF.

About this clonotype itself: A read error is possible here, since a much larger clone lies one base away. This chain uses TRBV5-1 with TRBJ2-7, with TRBD1 matching 9 bases. Germline CDR1 reads SGHRS; CDR2 reads YFSETQ. This CDR3 comprises 16 residues. CDR3 coding DNA: TGCGCCAACAGCCAGGCTCCGGGACAGGGTCCCTACGAGCAGTACTTC. This gives the protein CANSQAPGQGPYEQYF.

J is TRBJ1-2 and V is TRBV3-1; 8 bases fit TRBD1. CDR1 LGHDT and CDR2 YNNKEL come from the germline V gene (reference sequence). The CDR3 runs to 16 residues. V lost 1 base to trimming and J lost 2 bases; unmatched junction nucleotides: 6. CDR3 coding DNA: TGTGCCAGCAGCCAAGGATCAAGGACAGGGAACTATGGCTACACCTTC. This encodes CASSQGSRTGNYGYTF.

The chain joins TRBV6-6 to TRBJ2-1; D assignment may be TRBD1 or TRBD2 (5 bases each). Germline CDR1 is MNHNY and CDR2 is SVGAGI (reference sequence). V lost 0 bases, J lost 10 bases, and 7 bases lay in between. This CDR3 is built from 12 residues. The CDR3 loop reads CASSYSGTEQFF. DNA of the CDR3: TGTGCCAGCAGTTACTCTGGGACGGAGCAGTTCTTC.

This clonotype was counted at least ten times. The chain joins TRBV11-3 to TRBJ2-5; 7 positions agree with TRBD2. Trimming cost V 1 base and J 2 bases; bases outside gene matches: 4. Germline V CDR1 and CDR2: SGHNT, YENEEA. This CDR3 contains 15 residues. DNA for the CDR3: TGTGCCAGCAGCTTAGGCGGGGGACCACAAGAGACCCAGTACTTC. Translated, it gives CASSLGGGPQETQYF. Full variable domain (outside the CDR3, taken from reference TRBV11-3 and TRBJ2-5): EAGVVQSPRYKIIEKKQPVAFWCNPISGHNTLYWYLQNLGQGPELLIRYENEEAVDDSQLPKDRFSAERLKGVDSTLKIQPAELGDSAVYLCASSLGGGPQETQYFGPGTRLLVL.

The rearrangement joins TRBV5-1 to TRBJ2-7; D uncertain. The J call may be wrong; the DNA end is better matched by TRBJ2-5. The germline V gene has CDR1 SGHRS and CDR2 YFSETQ. This CDR3 region has 16 residues. This CDR3 reads CASSLGPGVVGETQYF. Here the CDR3 DNA reads TGCGCCAGCAGCTTGGGGCCGGGTGTGGTTGGAGAGACCCAGTACTTC.

The chain carries TRBV6-1 and TRBJ2-6; D is unresolved. The CDR3 length is 16 residues. Trimming removed 4 bases from V and 0 bases from J, with 10 bases in between. CDR1 is MNHNS and CDR2 is SASEGT in the germline V gene. The DNA for the CDR3 is TGTGCCAGCAGTGGAATTCTCTTCTCTGGGGCCAACGTCCTGACTTTC. It translates to CASSGILFSGANVLTF.

The J gene is TRBJ2-1, the V gene TRBV3-1; 8 bases match TRBD2. The V gene end was trimmed by 1 base and the J gene end by 5 bases; junction bases not matched to a gene: 4. The CDR3 spans 15 residues. Germline CDR1 reads LGHDT; CDR2 reads YNNKEL (reference sequence). CDR3: CASSQGSGTNNEQFF. The DNA of the CDR3 is TGTGCCAGCAGCCAAGGTAGCGGGACAAACAATGAGCAGTTCTTC.

This clonotype was seen only a few times. The chain links TRBV4-2 to TRBJ2-1; no firm D call. The CDR3 has 16 residues. CDR1 is LGHNA and CDR2 is YNFKEQ in the germline V gene. Trimming took off 0 bases at V and 5 bases at J, with 14 bases between the two ends. DNA of the CDR3: TGTGCCAGCAGCCAAGAACTACCCTCCCGAAACAATGAGCAGTTCTTC. Protein product: CASSQELPSRNNEQFF.

This clonotype was counted ten times or more. The chain joins TRBV5-1 to TRBJ2-7; 7 bases align to TRBD2. The CDR3 covers 15 residues. The trim removed 0 bases at V and 1 base at J, leaving 4 bases unmatched. CDR1 SGHRS and CDR2 YFSETQ come from the germline V gene. The CDR3 sequence: CASSLGAGESYEQYF. For the CDR3, the DNA is TGCGCCAGCAGCTTGGGCGCGGGGGAGTCCTACGAGCAGTACTTC.

On this clonotype: Just one base apart from a much larger clone, this may be a read error. This rearrangement joins TRBV6-2 or TRBV6-3 to TRBJ2-1; 9 bases are a match to TRBD2. With the DNA end fitting TRBJ2-7 better, the J assignment may be wrong. The CDR3 totals 16 residues. Germline CDR1 is MNHEY and CDR2 is SVGEGT. CDR3 protein: CASSPGLAISYNEQYF. CDR3 sequence (DNA): TGTGCCAGCAGTCCAGGACTAGCGATCTCCTACAATGAGCAGTACTTC.

This clonotype was found a few times. This sequence joins TRBV10-1 and TRBJ2-3; 8 nucleotides line up with TRBD1. Trimming cost V 5 bases and J 1 base; bases outside gene matches: 5. CDR1 WNHNN and CDR2 SYGVQD come from the germline V gene (reference sequence). CDR3 size: 15 residues. CDR3 sequence reads: CASSRTGGRTDTQYF. DNA of the CDR3: TGCGCCAGCAGTAGAACAGGGGGTCGCACAGATACGCAGTATTTT.